This passage covers 7 T cell receptor beta chains from one sample sequenced in a study of radiation and T cells in renal cell carcinoma (dated by TCRdb to 2020 to 2021). In the paper's terms, the time point label means: blood 2 weeks post-SBRT. The treatment or condition tag for this specimen amounts to: 15 Gy SBRT to primary tumor, nephrectomy 4 weeks later. Library prep was done by the immunoSEQ multiplex PCR assay. Not all clones reach the TCRdb copy of this immuneACCESS table, which keeps in-frame sequences only. Checked studies attribute under half of the gap to unresolved V genes and leave the rest unexplained. The sample table records 95,000 to 150,000 clones; around 80% of these occur just once. The top ten hold approximately 5% of the sample. The specimen was blood, collected from a patient whose treatment included radiotherapy and nephrectomy. The receptors originated from a man aged 50 to 59 with renal cell carcinoma.

The chain links TRBV18 to TRBJ2-3; 11 bases map to TRBD2. The CDR3 loop spans 18 amino acids. Unmatched junction bases numbered 10, after V lost 3 bases and J lost 2 bases. The V gene's germline CDR1 is KGHSH and CDR2 LQKENI. The CDR3 bases are TGTGCCAGCTCACCCTCAGGACTAGCGGGCCCATACACAGATACGCAGTATTTT. It encodes CASSPSGLAGPYTDTQYF.

This clone showed up just a few times. J is TRBJ2-7 and V is TRBV10-3; a possible D gene is TRBD1 (5 bases). V lost 6 bases and J 3 bases, leaving 9 bases between the germline ends. Germline CDR1 ENHRY, CDR2 SYGVKD. The CDR3 loop spans 12 amino acids. In nucleotides, the CDR3 is TGTGCCATCAGGAAAGACAGCTACGAGCAGTACTTC. Translated: CAIRKDSYEQYF.

The chain is built from TRBV6-6 and TRBJ2-3; D may be TRBD1 or TRBD2 (5 bases each). This CDR3 has 14 residues. Germline V CDR1 and CDR2: MNHNY, SVGAGI (reference sequence). V dropped 6 bases and J dropped 2 bases, with 12 bases sitting between them. For the CDR3, the DNA is TGTGCCAGCAGACCCGAGGGGTTCACAGATACGCAGTATTTT. The encoded protein is CASRPEGFTDTQYF.

The chain joins TRBV5-1 to TRBJ2-7; D ambiguous. Germline V lookup: CDR1 SGHRS, CDR2 YFSETQ. The length of the CDR3 is 15 residues. V dropped 6 bases and J dropped 0 bases, with 16 bases sitting between them. CDR3 loop: CASTPLKMSSYEQYF. Written as DNA, the CDR3 is TGCGCCAGCACTCCATTAAAGATGAGCTCCTACGAGCAGTACTTC.

This clone was observed a few times. The J gene is TRBJ2-7, the V gene TRBV27; 7 bases line up with TRBD1. J lost 0 bases, V lost 5 bases, and 10 bases had no gene match. The germline V gene encodes CDR1 MNHEY and CDR2 SMNVEV (reference sequence). CDR3 size: 16 residues. In DNA form, the CDR3 reads TGTGCCAGCAGTCACGGGACAGTCCCCAGCTCCTACGAGCAGTACTTC. This encodes CASSHGTVPSSYEQYF.

The gene calls are TRBV5-1 and TRBJ2-3; 15 bases are shared with TRBD2. The CDR3 extends over 15 amino acids. J lost 4 bases, V lost 5 bases, and 2 bases had no gene match. The V gene's germline CDR1 is SGHRS and CDR2 YFSETQ. CDR3 coding DNA: TGCGCCAGCAGAAGGACTAGCGGGGGGGCAGATACGCAGTATTTT. This codes for CASRRTSGGADTQYF.

The rearrangement uses TRBV5-5 and TRBJ1-5; the match to TRBD1 covers 9 bases. With 4 bases clipped from V and 3 bases from J, the junction kept 2 bases outside the gene matches. Germline CDR1 reads SGHKS; CDR2 reads YYEKEE (reference sequence). The CDR3 is 14 residues long. The CDR3 nucleotides are TGTGCCAGCAGCCGGACAGGGGACAATCAGCCCCAGCATTTT. This translates into CASSRTGDNQPQHF.